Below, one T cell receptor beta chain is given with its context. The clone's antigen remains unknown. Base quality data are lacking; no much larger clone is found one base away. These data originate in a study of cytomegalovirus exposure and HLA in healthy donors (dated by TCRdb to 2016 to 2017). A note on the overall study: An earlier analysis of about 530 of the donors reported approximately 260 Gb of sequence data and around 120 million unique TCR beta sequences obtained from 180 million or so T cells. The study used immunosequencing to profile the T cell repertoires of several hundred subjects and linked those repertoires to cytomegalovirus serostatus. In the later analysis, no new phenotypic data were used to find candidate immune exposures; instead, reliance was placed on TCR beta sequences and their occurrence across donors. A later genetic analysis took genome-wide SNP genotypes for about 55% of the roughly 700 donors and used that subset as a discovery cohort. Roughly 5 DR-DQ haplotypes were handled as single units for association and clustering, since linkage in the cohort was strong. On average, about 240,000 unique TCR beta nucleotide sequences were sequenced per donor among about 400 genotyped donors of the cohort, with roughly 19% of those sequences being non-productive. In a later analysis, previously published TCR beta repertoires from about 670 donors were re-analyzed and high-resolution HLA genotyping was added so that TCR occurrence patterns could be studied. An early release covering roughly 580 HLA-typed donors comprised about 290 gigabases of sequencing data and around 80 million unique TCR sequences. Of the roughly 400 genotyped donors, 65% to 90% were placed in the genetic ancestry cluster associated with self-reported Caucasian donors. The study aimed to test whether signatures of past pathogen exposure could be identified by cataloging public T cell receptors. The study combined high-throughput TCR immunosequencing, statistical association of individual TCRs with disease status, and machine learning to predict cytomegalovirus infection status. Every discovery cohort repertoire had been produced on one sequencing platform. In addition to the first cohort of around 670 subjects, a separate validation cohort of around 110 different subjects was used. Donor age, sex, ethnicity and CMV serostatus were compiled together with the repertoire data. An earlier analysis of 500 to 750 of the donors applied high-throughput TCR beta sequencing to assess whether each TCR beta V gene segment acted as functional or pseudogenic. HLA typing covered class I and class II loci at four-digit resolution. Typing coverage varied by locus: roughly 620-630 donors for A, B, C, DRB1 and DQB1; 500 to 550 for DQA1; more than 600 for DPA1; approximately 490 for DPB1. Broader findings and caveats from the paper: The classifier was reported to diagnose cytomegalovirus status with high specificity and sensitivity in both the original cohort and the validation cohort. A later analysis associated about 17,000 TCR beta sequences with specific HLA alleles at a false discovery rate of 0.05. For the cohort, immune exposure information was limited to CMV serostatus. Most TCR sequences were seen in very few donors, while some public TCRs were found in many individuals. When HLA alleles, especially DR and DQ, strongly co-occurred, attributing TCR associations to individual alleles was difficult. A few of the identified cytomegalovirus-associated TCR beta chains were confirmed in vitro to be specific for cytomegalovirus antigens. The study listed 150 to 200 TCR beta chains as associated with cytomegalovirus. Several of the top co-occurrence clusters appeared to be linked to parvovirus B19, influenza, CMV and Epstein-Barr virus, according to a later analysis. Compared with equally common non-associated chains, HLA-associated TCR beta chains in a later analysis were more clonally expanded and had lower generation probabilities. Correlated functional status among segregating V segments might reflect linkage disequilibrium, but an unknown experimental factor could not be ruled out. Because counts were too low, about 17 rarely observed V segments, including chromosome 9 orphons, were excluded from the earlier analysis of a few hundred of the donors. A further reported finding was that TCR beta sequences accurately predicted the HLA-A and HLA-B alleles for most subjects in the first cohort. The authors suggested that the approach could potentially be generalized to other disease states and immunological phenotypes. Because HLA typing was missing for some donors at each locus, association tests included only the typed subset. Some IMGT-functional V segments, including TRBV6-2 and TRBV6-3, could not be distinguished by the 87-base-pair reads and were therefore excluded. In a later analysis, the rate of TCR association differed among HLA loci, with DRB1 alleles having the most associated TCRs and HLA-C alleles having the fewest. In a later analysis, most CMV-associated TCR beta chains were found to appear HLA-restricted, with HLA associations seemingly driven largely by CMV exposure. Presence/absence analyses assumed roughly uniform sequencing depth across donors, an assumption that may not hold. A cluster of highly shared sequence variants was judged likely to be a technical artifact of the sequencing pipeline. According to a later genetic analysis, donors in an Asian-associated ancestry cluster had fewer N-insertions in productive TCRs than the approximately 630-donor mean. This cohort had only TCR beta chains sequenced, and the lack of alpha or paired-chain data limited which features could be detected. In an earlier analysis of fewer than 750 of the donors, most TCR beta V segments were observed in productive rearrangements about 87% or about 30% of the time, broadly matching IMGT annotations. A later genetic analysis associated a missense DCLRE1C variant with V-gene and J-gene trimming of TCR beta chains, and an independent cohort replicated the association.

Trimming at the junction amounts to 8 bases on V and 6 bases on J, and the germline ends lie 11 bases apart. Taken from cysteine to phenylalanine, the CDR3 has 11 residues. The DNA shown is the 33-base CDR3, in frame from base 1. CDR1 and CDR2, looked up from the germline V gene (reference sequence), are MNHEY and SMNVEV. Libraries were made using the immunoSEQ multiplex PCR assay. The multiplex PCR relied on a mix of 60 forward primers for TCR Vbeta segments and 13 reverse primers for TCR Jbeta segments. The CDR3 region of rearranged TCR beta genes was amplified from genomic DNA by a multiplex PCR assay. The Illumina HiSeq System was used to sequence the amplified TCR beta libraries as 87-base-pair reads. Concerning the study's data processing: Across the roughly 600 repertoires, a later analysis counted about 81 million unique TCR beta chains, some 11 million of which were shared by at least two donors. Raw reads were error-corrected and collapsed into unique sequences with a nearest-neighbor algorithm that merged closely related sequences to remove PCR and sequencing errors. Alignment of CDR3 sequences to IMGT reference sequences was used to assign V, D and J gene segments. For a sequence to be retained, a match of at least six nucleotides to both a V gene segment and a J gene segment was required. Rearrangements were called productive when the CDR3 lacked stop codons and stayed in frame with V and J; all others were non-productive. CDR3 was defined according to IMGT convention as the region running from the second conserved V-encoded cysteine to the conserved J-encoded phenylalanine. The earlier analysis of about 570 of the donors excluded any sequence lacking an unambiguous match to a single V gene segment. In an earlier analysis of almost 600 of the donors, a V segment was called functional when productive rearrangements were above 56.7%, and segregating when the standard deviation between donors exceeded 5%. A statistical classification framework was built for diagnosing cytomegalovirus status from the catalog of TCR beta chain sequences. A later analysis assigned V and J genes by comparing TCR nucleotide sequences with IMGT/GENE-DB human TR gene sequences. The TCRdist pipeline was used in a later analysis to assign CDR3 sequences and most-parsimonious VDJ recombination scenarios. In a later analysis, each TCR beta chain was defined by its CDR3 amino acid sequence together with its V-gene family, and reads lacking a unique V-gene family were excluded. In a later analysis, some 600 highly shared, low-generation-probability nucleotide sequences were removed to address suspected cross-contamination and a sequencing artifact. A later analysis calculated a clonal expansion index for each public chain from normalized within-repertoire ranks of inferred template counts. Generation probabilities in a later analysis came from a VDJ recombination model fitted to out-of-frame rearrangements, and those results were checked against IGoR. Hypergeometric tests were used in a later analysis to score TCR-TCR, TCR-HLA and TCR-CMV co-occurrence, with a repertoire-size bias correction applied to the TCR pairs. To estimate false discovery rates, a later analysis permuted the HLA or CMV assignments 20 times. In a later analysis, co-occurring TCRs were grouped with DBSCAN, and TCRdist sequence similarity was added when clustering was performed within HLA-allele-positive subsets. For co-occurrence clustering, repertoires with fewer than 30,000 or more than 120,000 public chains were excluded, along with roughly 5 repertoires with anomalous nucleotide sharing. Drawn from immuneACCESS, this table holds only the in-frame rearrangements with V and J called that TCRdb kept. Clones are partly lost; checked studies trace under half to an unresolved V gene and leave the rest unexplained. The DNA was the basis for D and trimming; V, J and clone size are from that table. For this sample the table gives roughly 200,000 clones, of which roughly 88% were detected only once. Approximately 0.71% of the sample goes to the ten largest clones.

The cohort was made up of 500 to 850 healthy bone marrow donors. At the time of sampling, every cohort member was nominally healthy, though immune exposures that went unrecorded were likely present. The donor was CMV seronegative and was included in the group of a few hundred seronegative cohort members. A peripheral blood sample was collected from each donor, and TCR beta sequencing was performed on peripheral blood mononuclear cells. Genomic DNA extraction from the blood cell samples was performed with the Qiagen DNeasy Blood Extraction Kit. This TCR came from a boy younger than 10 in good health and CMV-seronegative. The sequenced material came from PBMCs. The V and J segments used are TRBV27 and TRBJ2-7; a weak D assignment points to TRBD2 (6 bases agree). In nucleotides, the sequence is TGTGCCAGCCGGAGGGCCCTCGAGCAGTACTTC. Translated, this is CASRRALEQYF.